This paragraph reports one T cell receptor (beta chain). The antigen it binds to is not known. It has no much larger one-base neighbor in the sample; base qualities were not kept. The meaning of the sample's time point label: baseline before first vaccination. The vaccinee samples were drawn from two UK trials, COV001 and COV002, one of which was a single-blind randomized controlled phase 2/3 trial testing AZD1222 (ChAdOx1 nCoV-19) in healthy adults. Trial participant PBMC samples were collected at day 0 and day 28 after the second dose for TCRbeta chain sequencing. The CDR3 regions of human TCRbeta chains were subjected to immunosequencing. In the paper's pipeline: Repertoire TCRs were checked for matches against a reference library of SARS-CoV-2-specific TCRs that had been generated using the MIRA antigen-specificity platform. Breadth was defined as the fraction of unique TCRs that were SARS-CoV-2-associated, and depth was defined as the fraction of total T cells that were SARS-CoV-2-associated. Each spike-specific TCR was assigned to its reactive spike region and to a CD4 or CD8 class using the MIRA data. Log10-transformed breadth and depth values were compared by one-way ANOVA with Sidak's multiple comparisons tests. Sourced from immuneACCESS, this table was stored by TCRdb with only in-frame sequences that have V and J called. A share of the clones is absent; for the studies checked, an unresolved V gene accounts for under half, and the remainder has no known explanation. For V, J and clone size, that table is used; D and trimming come from the DNA. Across this sample there are some 110,000 clones, with roughly 88% seen only once. The ten largest make up over 7.5% of the sample.

According to the germline V gene (reference sequence), CDR1 reads SGHKS and CDR2 reads YYEKEE. Counted from cysteine to phenylalanine, this CDR3 has 14 amino acids. Kept here is only the CDR3 DNA, which spans 42 bases and is read in frame from base 1. The germline V end is reduced by 2 bases and the J end by 12 bases; junction bases left unmatched: 10. This entry comes from a study of T cell responses to AZD1222 COVID-19 vaccine (dated by TCRdb to the early 2020s). Regarding the study in general: AZD1222 recipients whose second dose came at about 4 weeks and those whose second dose came at about 12 weeks were combined into one group, since spike-specific TCR depth and breadth did not differ between the two schedules. A total of 230 to 250 trial participants underwent TCR sequencing, of whom some 200 had received two doses of AZD1222 and 26 had received two doses of the MenACWY control vaccine. Trial participants were enrolled into age subgroups of 18-55, 56-69 and 70-plus years, which contained approximately 150, 28 and 58 TCR-sequenced participants, respectively.

Study-wide findings and limitations: After two AZD1222 doses, both the breadth and the depth of spike-specific TCRs were significantly higher than at day 0 and than in MenACWY recipients. Conclusions about previously exposed vaccinees are limited, since just a handful of AZD1222 recipients were seropositive for SARS-CoV-2 at baseline. In the small 56-69-year group, the increase in depth fell short of significance, most likely because of low power. Reportedly, almost half of the unique spike-specific TCRs recognized epitopes lying outside the regions that are mutated in the B.1.351 and B.1.1.7 variants. Because no day 14 peak-response samples were available, repertoires were characterized only after the peak T cell response. Vaccine-associated CD4 TCRs spanned the whole spike protein, with dominant responses in regions 160-218 and 743-854. Participants were mostly white British, with more females than males. The authors suggested clonal diversity may have been underestimated.

The chain links TRBV5-5 with TRBJ2-1; TRBD1 agrees with 8 junctional bases. The sample was peripheral blood, taken on day 0 of AZD1222 vaccination. This TCR was sampled from an adult in good health. In nucleotide form, the sequence is TGTGCCAGCAGCTTAGTCAGGGGGCGAATTTTGCAGTTCTTC. Its translation is CASSLVRGRILQFF.